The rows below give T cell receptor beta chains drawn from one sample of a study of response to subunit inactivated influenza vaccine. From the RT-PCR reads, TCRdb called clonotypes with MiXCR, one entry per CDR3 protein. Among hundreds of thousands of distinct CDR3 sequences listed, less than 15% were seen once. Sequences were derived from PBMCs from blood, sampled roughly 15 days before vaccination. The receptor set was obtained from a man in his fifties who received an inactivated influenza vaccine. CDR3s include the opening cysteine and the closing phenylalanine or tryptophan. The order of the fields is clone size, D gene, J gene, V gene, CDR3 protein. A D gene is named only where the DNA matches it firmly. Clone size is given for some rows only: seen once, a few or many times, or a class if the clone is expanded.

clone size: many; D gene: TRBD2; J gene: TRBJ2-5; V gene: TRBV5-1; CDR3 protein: CASSLELAGKETQYF
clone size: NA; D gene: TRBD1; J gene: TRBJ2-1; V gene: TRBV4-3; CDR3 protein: CASSQEPGQGARFF
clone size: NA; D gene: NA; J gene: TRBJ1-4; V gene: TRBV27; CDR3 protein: CASRRGGVNEKLFF
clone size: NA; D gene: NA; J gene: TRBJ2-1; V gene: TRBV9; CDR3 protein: CASSVGSLNAPEIF
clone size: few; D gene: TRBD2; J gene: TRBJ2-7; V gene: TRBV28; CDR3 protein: CASKAGGYEQYF
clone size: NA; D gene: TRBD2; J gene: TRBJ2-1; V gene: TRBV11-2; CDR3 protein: CASSLVPGGLDEQFF
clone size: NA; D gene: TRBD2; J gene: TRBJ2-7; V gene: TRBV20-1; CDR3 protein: CSARGLAGHSYEQYF
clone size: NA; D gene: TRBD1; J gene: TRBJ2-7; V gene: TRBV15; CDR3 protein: CATSRGGGQSSYEQYF
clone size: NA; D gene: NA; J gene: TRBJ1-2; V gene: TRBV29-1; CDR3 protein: CSGEGDYGYTF
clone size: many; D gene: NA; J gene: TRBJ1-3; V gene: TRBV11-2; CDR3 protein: CASSLAFQGGNTIYF
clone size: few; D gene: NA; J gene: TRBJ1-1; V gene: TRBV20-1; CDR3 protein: CSARGGGSMNTEAFF
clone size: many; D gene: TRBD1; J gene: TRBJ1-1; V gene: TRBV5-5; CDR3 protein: CASSQQGRRTEAFF
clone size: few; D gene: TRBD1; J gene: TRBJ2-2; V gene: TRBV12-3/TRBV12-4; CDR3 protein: CASSLRDRGPGELFF
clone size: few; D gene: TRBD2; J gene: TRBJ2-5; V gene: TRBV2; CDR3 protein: CASSEYLGLAAQVRETQYF
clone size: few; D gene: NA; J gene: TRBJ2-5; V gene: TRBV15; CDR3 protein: CATSRGESSVETQYF
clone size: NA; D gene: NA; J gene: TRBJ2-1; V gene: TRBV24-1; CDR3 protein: CATSVRGEGYNEQFF
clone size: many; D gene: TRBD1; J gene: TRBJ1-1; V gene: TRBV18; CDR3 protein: CASSPGQGVEAFF
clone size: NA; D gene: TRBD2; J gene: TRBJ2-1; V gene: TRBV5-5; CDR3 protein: CASGLRLAGPYNEQFF
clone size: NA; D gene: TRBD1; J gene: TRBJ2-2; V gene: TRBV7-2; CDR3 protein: CASSDGQGFGELFF
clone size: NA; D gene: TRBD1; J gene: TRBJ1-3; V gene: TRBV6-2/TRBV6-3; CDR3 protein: CASSNPRDRASYSGNTIYF
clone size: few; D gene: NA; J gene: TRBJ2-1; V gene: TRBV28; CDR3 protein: CASKTPQNNEQFF
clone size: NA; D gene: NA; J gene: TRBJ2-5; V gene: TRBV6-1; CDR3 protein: CASSEAPQGIQETQYF
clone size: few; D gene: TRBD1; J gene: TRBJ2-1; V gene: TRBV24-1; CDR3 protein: CATSDPGTGSEFF
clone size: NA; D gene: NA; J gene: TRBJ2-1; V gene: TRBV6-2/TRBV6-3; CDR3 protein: CALADPPLYEQFF
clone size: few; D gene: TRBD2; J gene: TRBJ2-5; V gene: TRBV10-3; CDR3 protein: CAISTGTSGAREYF
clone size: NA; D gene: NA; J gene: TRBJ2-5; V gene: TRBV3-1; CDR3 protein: CASSHLPQVQETQYF
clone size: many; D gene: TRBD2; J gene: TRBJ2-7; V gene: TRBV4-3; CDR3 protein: CASSQLGSGRASSEQYF
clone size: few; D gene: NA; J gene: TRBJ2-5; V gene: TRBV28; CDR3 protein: CASIPQLAQGTQYF
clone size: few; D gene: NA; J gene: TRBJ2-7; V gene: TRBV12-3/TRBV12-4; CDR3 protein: CASRKKGFAYEQYF
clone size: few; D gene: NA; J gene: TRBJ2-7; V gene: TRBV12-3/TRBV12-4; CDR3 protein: CASSRPGTRGSHEQYF
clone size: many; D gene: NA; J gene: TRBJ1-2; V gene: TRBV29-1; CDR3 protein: CSVDLQGNYGYTF
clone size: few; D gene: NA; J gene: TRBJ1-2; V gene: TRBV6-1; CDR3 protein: CASTPGGSSGYTF
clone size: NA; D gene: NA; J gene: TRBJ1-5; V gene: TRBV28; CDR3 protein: CASSQPTGSNQPQHF
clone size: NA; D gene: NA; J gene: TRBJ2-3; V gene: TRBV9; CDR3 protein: CASSDTSTDTQYF
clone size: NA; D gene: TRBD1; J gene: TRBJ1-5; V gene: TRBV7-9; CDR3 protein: CASSLGRDRGNQPQHF
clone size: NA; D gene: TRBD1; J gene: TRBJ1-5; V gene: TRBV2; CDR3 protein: CASRDRVHSNQPQHF
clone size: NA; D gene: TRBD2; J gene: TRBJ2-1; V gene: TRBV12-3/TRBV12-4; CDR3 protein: CASSFERGARNEQFF
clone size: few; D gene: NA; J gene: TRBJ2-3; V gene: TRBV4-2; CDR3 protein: CASSQVSPGVSTDTQYF
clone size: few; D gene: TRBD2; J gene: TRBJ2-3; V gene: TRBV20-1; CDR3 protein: CSATTSGNPTDTQYF
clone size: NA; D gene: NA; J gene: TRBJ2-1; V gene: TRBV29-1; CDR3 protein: CSVEGGPIEQFF
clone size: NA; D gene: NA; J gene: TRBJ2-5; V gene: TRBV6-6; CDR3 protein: CASSNVAQETQYF
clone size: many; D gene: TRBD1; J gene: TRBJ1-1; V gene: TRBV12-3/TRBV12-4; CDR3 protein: CASSFGFMGTGGTEAFF
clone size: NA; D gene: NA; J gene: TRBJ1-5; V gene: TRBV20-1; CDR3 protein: CSASFTLSNQPQHF
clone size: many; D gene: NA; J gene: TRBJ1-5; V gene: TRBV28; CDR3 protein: CASSLLTGRNQPQHF
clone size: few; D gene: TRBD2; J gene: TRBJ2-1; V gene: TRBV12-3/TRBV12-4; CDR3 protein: CASSLGRLAEDNEQFF
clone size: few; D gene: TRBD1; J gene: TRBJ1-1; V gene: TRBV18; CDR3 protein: CASSPGTGSSTEAFF
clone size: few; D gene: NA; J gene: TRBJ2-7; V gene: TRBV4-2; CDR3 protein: CASSQGAQGRDEQYF
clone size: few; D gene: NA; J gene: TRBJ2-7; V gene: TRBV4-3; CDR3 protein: CASSQDWLETYEQYF
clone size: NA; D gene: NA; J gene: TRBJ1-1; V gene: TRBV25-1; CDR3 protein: CASSESTHLTEAFF
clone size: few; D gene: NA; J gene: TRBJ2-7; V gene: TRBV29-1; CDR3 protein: CNSRGDMSYEQYF
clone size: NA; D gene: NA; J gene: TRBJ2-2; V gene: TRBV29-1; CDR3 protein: CSVGRGGRTGELFF
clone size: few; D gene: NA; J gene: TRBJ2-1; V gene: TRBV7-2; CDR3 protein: CASSLARGRYNEQFF
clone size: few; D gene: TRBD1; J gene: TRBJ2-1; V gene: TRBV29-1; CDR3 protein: CSVDDRGQFF
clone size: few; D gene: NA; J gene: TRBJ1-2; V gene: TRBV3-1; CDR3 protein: CASSEDGSAGPNYGYTF
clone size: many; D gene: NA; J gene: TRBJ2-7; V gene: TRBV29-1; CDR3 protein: CSVGRQGESYEQYF
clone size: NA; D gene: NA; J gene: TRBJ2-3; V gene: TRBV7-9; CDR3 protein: CASSTQARDTQYF
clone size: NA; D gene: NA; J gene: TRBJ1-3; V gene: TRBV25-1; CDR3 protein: CASKGIGNTIYF
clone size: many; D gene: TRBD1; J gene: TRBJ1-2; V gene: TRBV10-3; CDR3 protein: CAIVKDRGSGYGYTF
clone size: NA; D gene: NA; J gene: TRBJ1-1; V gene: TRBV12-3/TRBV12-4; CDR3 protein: CASRPTGSGAFF